The 24 T cell receptor beta chains given below trace back to one sample, sequenced in a study of T-cell reconstitution after alpha-beta-depleted transplantation in children. The TCRbeta library was prepared with unique molecular identifiers. TCRdb independently ran MiXCR on the PCR reads; one entry per CDR3 protein. The sample records some 500,000 distinct CDR3 sequences, around 20% being singletons. Sequencing used PBMCs from the stem cell graft donor, obtained from the stem cell graft. The receptors originated from a human donor who donated a stem cell graft to a child with acute lymphoblastic leukemia.

Only a few counts were recorded for this clonotype. This chain joins TRBV7-8 and TRBJ1-1; TRBD1 aligns across 7 bases. J lost 7 bases, V lost 4 bases, and 6 bases had no gene match. The CDR3 runs 13 residues. Germline V lookup: CDR1 SGHVS, CDR2 FQNEAQ. In DNA form, the CDR3 reads TGTGCCAGCAGCTCCGAGGGACAGAGTGAAGCTTTCTTT. Amino acid sequence: CASSSEGQSEAFF.

This clonotype has just a few counts. The rearrangement uses TRBV5-6 and TRBJ2-3, with 8 bases fitting TRBD2. This CDR3 has 14 amino acids. Germline CDR1 SGHDT, CDR2 YYEEEE. The V segment lost 4 bases and the J segment 6 bases; nucleotides outside the gene matches: 7. This CDR3 reads CASSTGLELDTQYF. The CDR3 coding sequence is TGTGCCAGCAGCACGGGACTAGAACTTGATACGCAGTATTTT. Full variable domain (rest looked up from reference TRBV5-6 and TRBJ2-3): DAGVTQSPTHLIKTRGQQVTLRCSPKSGHDTVSWYQQALGQGPQFIFQYYEEEERQRGNFPDRFSGHQFPNYSSELNVNALLLGDSALYLCASSTGLELDTQYFGPGTRLTVL.

The V gene is TRBV6-2 or TRBV6-3, the J gene TRBJ2-7; no clear D gene. Deletions cut 0 bases from V and 9 bases from J, with 9 bases between. This CDR3 has 12 residues. The germline V gene has CDR1 MNHEY and CDR2 SVGEGT. CDR3 sequence reads: CASSYSGFGQYF. CDR3 bases: TGTGCCAGCAGTTACTCAGGTTTCGGGCAGTACTTC.

This clonotype was counted a few times. The V gene is TRBV27, the J gene TRBJ2-7; perhaps D is TRBD1 or TRBD2 (6 bases each). V lost 3 bases and J lost 4, with 13 bases in between. Germline V CDR1 and CDR2: MNHEY, SMNVEV (reference sequence). The CDR3 runs to 14 residues. The CDR3 loop is CASSLYLGGYEQYF. The DNA for the CDR3 is TGTGCCAGCAGTTTGTACCTAGGGGGGTACGAGCAGTACTTC.

This clonotype has only a few counts. CDR3 in amino acids: CSVTSGRAGTYNEQFF. The CDR3 nucleotides are TGCAGCGTTACTAGCGGGAGGGCCGGAACCTACAATGAGCAGTTCTTC. V is TRBV29-1 and J is TRBJ2-1; TRBD2 aligns across 13 bases. V lost 5 bases, J lost 2 bases, and 6 bases stayed unmatched. The CDR3 length is 16 residues. CDR1 is SQVTM and CDR2 is ANQGSEA in the germline V gene.

The chain carries TRBV10-2 and TRBJ2-4; 8 nucleotides line up with TRBD1. This CDR3 region has 13 residues. Unmatched junction bases numbered 4, after V lost 5 bases and J lost 7 bases. Germline V CDR1 and CDR2: WSHSY, SAAADI. CDR3 amino acids: CASSQGAWNIQYF. The CDR3 DNA is TGCGCCAGCAGTCAGGGGGCATGGAACATTCAGTACTTC.

The chain recombines TRBV3-1 with TRBJ2-3, with 11 positions matching TRBD2. The CDR3 totals 14 residues. Germline assignment: CDR1 LGHDT and CDR2 YNNKEL (reference sequence). V was pared by 4 bases and J by 6 bases, with 3 bases of the junction left unmatched. CDR3 DNA: TGTGCCAGCAGCCTGACTAGCGGGGACGATACGCAGTATTTT. Its protein product is CASSLTSGDDTQYF.

This rearrangement joins TRBV12-3 or TRBV12-4 to TRBJ1-5; no clear D. V lost 4 bases and J lost 7, with 8 bases in between. The CDR3 totals 12 residues. This CDR3 reads CASSSDGQPQHF. Here the CDR3 DNA reads TGTGCCAGCAGTTCCGACGGACAGCCCCAGCATTTT.

The chain combines TRBV5-1 with TRBJ2-1; 9 nucleotides align to TRBD2. The germline V gene encodes CDR1 SGHRS and CDR2 YFSETQ. This CDR3 is built from 17 residues. The junction had 10 bases not matched to a gene; V was cut back by 1 base and J by 5 bases. The CDR3 DNA reads as TGCGCCAGCAGCTTGAAGGGCGGGAGGGCTTTTGACAATGAGCAGTTCTTC. As protein: CASSLKGGRAFDNEQFF.

V gene TRBV12-3 or TRBV12-4 combines with J gene TRBJ1-5; D ambiguous. The length of the CDR3 is 15 residues. V shed 8 bases and J shed 1 base, with 15 bases lying between them. The CDR3 here is CASRPGMGSNQPQHF. DNA of the CDR3: TGTGCCAGCCGTCCCGGGATGGGAAGCAATCAGCCCCAGCATTTT.

In nucleotides, the CDR3 is TGCGCCAGCAGCCCGACCACGACCGGGACTAGAGTCTACAATGAGCAGTTCTTC. It specifies CASSPTTTGTRVYNEQFF. The rearrangement joins TRBV5-1 to TRBJ2-1; 8 nucleotides agree with TRBD2. Germline V gene sequence: CDR1 SGHRS, CDR2 YFSETQ. J gave up 3 bases and V 4 bases, and 15 bases lay outside the gene matches. The CDR3 sequence is 18 residues long. Full variable domain (remainder filled in from reference TRBV5-1 and TRBJ2-1): KAGVTQTPRYLIKTRGQQVTLSCSPISGHRSVSWYQQTPGQGLQFLFEYFSETQRNKGNFPGRFSGRQFSNSRSEMNVSTLELGDSALYLCASSPTTTGTRVYNEQFFGPGTRLTVL.

The genes are TRBV20-1 and TRBJ2-2, with a weak D call TRBD1 (6 bases). V lost 5 bases and J lost 3, with 7 bases in between. The germline gives CDR1 DFQATT, CDR2 SNEGSKA (reference sequence). CDR3 length: 12 residues. CDR3 residues: CSAGQYTGELFF. CDR3 DNA: TGCAGTGCTGGACAGTACACCGGGGAGCTGTTTTTT.

This clonotype appeared a few times. The chain employs TRBV25-1 and TRBJ1-2; D remains unclear. Trimming left V 1 base short and J 6 bases short, with 15 bases between. Germline V gene data show CDR1 as MGHDK and CDR2 as SYGVNS. The CDR3 spans 15 residues. The CDR3 DNA follows: TGTGCCAGCAGTGAATTCACATGGGCGAGGGATGGCTACACCTTC. It specifies CASSEFTWARDGYTF.

CDR3 region: CASSLGSENEKLFF. The CDR3 bases are TGTGCCAGCAGCTTAGGGTCAGAGAATGAAAAACTGTTTTTT. This sequence joins TRBV5-6 and TRBJ1-4; D not resolved. This CDR3 comprises 14 residues. The germline gives CDR1 SGHDT, CDR2 YYEEEE. Trimming removed 2 bases from V and 5 bases from J, with 10 bases in between.

This clonotype has a handful of counts. The V call is TRBV6-6, the J call TRBJ1-5; D gene unclear. Looked up from germline, CDR1 is MNHNY and CDR2 is SVGAGI (reference sequence). V dropped 6 bases and J dropped 1 base, with 4 bases sitting between them. The CDR3 runs to 12 residues. DNA of the CDR3: TGTGCCAGCAGGTCGAGCAATCAGCCCCAGCATTTT. Its protein is CASRSSNQPQHF.

This clonotype was seen a handful of times. This chain uses TRBV29-1 with TRBJ2-5, with 8 bases fitting TRBD2. V dropped 6 bases and J dropped 1; count of bases not matched to a gene: 7. This CDR3 has 14 amino acids. Per the germline V gene, CDR1 is SQVTM and CDR2 is ANQGSEA. The chain's CDR3 is CSVSGSSRQETQYF. In DNA form, the CDR3 reads TGCAGCGTAAGCGGGAGTAGTCGCCAAGAGACCCAGTACTTC.

This clonotype was detected only a few times. The genes are TRBV15 and TRBJ2-7; D perhaps matches TRBD2 (6 bases). V was cut by 3 bases and J by 4 bases, with 13 bases left in between. The CDR3 extends over 14 amino acids. Germline V gene sequence: CDR1 LNHNV, CDR2 YYDKDF (reference sequence). As DNA, the CDR3 is TGTGCCACCAGCAGCCGGGACTCGGGTTACGAGCAGTACTTC. Amino acid sequence: CATSSRDSGYEQYF.

This clonotype came up a few times. The gene calls are TRBV5-1 and TRBJ2-1; D ambiguous. The CDR3 has 14 residues. The V gene's germline CDR1 is SGHRS and CDR2 YFSETQ. Trimming cost V 0 bases and J 5 bases, with 9 bases left between them. The CDR3 region has the DNA TGCGCCAGCAGCTTGGTTCCAGAGGACAATGAGCAGTTCTTC. Its protein is CASSLVPEDNEQFF.

The V and J genes are TRBV27 and TRBJ1-2, with 8 bases fitting TRBD1. The CDR3 extends over 13 amino acids. The germline V gene has CDR1 MNHEY and CDR2 SMNVEV (reference sequence). After removal of 6 bases from V and 8 bases from J, the junction contained 8 bases not matched to a gene. DNA for the CDR3: TGTGCCAGCAGCCGACAGGGGAGGAAGGGCTACACCTTC. Translating it yields CASSRQGRKGYTF.

Only a few counts were recorded for this clonotype. V and J are TRBV5-1 and TRBJ2-2, with D maybe TRBD1 (6 bases). V lost 4 bases to trimming and J lost 0 bases, with 13 bases between them. Germline V gene lookup returns CDR1 SGHRS and CDR2 YFSETQ. The CDR3 is made up of 16 amino acids. The CDR3 DNA sequence: TGCGCCAGCAGCAGGGCGACAGGCGCGAACACCGGGGAGCTGTTTTTT. Protein sequence: CASSRATGANTGELFF.

This chain connects TRBV5-1 to TRBJ2-1; D is perhaps TRBD1 (5 bases). V was cut by 4 bases and J by 9 bases, with 14 bases left in between. The germline gives CDR1 SGHRS, CDR2 YFSETQ. CDR3 length: 13 amino acids. For the CDR3, the DNA is TGCGCCAGCAGCCAGGGCCCGGATGGTGAGCAGTTCTTC. Encoded protein: CASSQGPDGEQFF.

This clonotype was recorded a few times. This rearrangement joins TRBV6-1 to TRBJ2-7, with TRBD1 identical over 9 bases. V was pared by 0 bases and J by 3 bases, with 3 bases of the junction left unmatched. The CDR3 loop spans 15 amino acids. CDR1 MNHNS and CDR2 SASEGT come from the germline V gene. The CDR3 bases are TGTGCCAGCAGTGAAGCCTGGGACAGGGTCTACGAGCAGTACTTC. It encodes CASSEAWDRVYEQYF.

This clonotype has just a few counts. The V call is TRBV10-3, the J call TRBJ2-3, with D uncertain. Germline assignment: CDR1 ENHRY and CDR2 SYGVKD. V was trimmed by 0 bases and J by 4 bases, leaving 8 bases between them. The CDR3 consists of 14 residues. CDR3: CAISESVAPDTQYF. CDR3 sequence (DNA): TGTGCCATCAGTGAGTCGGTAGCCCCAGATACGCAGTATTTT.

Only a few counts were recorded for this clonotype. The J gene is TRBJ2-3, the V gene TRBV10-3, with D uncertain. Looked up from germline, CDR1 is ENHRY and CDR2 is SYGVKD. This CDR3 is built from 16 residues. V was shortened by 4 bases and J by 2 bases, with 16 bases between the two germline ends. The chain's CDR3 is CAISAETFTFTDTQYF. The CDR3 DNA sequence: TGTGCCATCAGTGCAGAGACTTTCACGTTCACAGATACGCAGTATTTT.